This T cell receptor beta chain was retrieved from a study of T cell responses to AZD1222 COVID-19 vaccine. Remarks on this clone: The target antigen is unknown.

Study-level findings and limits: In the spike-specific TCR repertoire, nearly half reportedly target unmutated variant regions.

Some clones are missing from TCRdb's copy, which holds only in-frame ones; the method was immunoSEQ multiplex PCR. The table includes over 100,000 clones, approximately 87% detected once. CDR1 and CDR2 from the germline V gene are SGHTA and FQGTGA. V gave up 0 bases and J gave up 4 bases, with 6 bases separating them. The CDR3 covers 13 residues. The sequence was collected from an adult in good health. The sample consisted of peripheral blood, taken on day 0 of AZD1222 vaccination. V gene TRBV7-3 combines with J gene TRBJ1-2, with D perhaps TRBD1 (5 bases). The CDR3 DNA is TGTGCCAGCAGCTTAACAGGGACCTATGGCTACACCTTC. This gives the protein CASSLTGTYGYTF.